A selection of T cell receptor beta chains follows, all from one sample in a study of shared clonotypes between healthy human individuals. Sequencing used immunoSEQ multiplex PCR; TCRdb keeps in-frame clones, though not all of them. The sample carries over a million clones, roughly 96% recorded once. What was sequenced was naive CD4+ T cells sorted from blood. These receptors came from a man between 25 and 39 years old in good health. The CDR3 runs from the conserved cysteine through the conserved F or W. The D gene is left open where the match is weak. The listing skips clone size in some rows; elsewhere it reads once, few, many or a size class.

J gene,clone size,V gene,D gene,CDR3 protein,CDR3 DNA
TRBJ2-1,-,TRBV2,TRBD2,CASSDGLAGNNEQFF,TGTGCCAGCAGTGACGGACTAGCGGGAAACAATGAGCAGTTCTTC
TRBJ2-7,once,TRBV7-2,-,CASSLRVGGEQYF,TGTGCCAGCAGCTTAAGGGTTGGGGGCGAGCAGTACTTC
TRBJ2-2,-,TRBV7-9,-,CASTRILNTGELFF,TGTGCCAGCACGAGGATCTTGAACACCGGGGAGCTGTTTTTT
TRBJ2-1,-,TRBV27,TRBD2,CASSYTAGVAGGPGSEQFF,TGTGCCAGCAGTTACACCGCCGGGGTAGCGGGAGGTCCGGGCAGTGAGCAGTTCTTC
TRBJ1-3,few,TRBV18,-,CASSPQNTGNTIYF,TGTGCCAGCTCGCCACAAAACACTGGAAACACCATATATTTT
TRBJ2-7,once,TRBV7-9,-,CASSFAKVIGYEQYF,TGTGCCAGCAGCTTTGCGAAGGTTATCGGGTACGAGCAGTACTTC
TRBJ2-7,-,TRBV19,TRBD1,CASSILQGAGEQYF,TGTGCCAGTAGTATCCTCCAGGGGGCTGGCGAGCAGTACTTC
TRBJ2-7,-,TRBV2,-,CASYGGSYEQYF,TGTGCCAGCTATGGCGGATCCTACGAGCAGTACTTC
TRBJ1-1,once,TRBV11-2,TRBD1,CASSLKPGQGIAFF,TGTGCCAGCAGCTTAAAGCCGGGACAGGGTATAGCTTTCTTT
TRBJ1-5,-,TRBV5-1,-,CASSLEPGNQPQHF,TGCGCCAGCAGCTTGGAACCAGGGAATCAGCCCCAGCATTTT
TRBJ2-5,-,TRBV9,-,CASSERSRIQETQYF,TGTGCCAGCAGCGAGAGGAGTAGAATCCAAGAGACCCAGTACTTC
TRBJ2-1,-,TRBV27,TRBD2,CASSLISGRTYSYNEQFF,TGTGCCAGCAGTTTAATCAGCGGGAGGACCTACTCCTACAATGAGCAGTTCTTC
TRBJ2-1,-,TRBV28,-,CASSLYPVLSSYNEQFF,TGTGCCAGCAGTTTATACCCCGTTCTGAGCTCCTACAATGAGCAGTTCTTC
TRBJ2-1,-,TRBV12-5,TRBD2,CASGLIAGGPIEQFF,TGTGCTAGTGGTTTAATTGCGGGAGGGCCTATTGAGCAGTTCTTC
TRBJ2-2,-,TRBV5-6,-,CASSLEGYTGELFF,TGTGCCAGCAGCTTGGAGGGGTACACCGGGGAGCTGTTTTTT
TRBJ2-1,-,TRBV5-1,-,CASSKDNSYNEQFF,TGCGCCAGCAGCAAGGACAACTCCTACAATGAGCAGTTCTTC
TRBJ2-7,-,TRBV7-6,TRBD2,CASSRLAGGLEAYEQYF,TGTGCCAGCAGCCGGTTAGCGGGAGGTCTCGAGGCCTACGAGCAGTACTTC
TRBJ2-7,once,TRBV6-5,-,CASGRDKDYEQYF,TGTGCCAGCGGCCGGGACAAGGACTACGAGCAGTACTTC
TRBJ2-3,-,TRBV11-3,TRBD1,CASSWDRGRDTQYF,TGTGCCAGCAGCTGGGACAGGGGGCGAGATACGCAGTATTTT
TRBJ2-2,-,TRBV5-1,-,CASSLGQGGFGELFF,TGCGCCAGCAGCTTGGGGCAAGGGGGTTTCGGGGAGCTGTTTTTT